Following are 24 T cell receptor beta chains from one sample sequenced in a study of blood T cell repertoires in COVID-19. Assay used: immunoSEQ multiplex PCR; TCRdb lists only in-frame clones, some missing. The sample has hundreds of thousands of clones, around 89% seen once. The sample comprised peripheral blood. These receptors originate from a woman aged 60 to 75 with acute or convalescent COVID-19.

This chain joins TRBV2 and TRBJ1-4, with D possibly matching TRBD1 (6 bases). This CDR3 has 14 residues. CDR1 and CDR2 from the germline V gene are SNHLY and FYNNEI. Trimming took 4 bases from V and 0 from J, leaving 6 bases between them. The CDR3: CASSAGATNEKLFF. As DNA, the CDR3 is TGTGCCAGCAGTGCAGGGGCAACTAATGAAAAACTGTTTTTT.

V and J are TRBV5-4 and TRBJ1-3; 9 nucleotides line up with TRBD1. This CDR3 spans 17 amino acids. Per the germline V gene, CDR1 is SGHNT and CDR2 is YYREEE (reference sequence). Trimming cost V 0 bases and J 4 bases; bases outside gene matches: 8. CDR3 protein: CASSLGGGQGTGNTIYF. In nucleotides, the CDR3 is TGTGCCAGCAGCTTGGGAGGGGGACAGGGTACCGGAAACACCATATATTTT.

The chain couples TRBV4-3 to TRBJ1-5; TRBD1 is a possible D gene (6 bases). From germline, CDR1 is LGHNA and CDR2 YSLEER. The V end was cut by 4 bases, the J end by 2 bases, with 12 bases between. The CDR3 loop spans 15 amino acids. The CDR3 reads CASSLLDRCNQPQHF. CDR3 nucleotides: TGCGCCAGCAGCCTCCTGGACAGATGCAATCAGCCCCAGCATTTT.

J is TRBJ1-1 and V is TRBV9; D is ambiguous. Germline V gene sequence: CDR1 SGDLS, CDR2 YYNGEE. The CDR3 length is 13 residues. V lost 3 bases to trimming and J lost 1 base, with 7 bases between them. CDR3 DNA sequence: TGTGCCAGCAGCGAGAGAGGGAACACTGAAGCTTTCTTT. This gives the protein CASSERGNTEAFF.

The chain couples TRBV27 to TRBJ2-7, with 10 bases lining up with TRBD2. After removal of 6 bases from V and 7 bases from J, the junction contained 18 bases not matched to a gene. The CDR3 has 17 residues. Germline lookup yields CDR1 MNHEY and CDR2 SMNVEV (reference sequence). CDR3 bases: TGTGCCAGCAGCCCACTAGCGGGAAATGCCGGGGGAGGGGAGCAGTACTTC. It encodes CASSPLAGNAGGGEQYF.

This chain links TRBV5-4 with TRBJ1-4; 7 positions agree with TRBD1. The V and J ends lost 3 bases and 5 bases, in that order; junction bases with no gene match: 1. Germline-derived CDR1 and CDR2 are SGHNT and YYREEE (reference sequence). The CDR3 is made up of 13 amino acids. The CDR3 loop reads CASSSQGNEKLFF. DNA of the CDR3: TGTGCCAGCAGCTCACAGGGGAATGAAAAACTGTTTTTT.

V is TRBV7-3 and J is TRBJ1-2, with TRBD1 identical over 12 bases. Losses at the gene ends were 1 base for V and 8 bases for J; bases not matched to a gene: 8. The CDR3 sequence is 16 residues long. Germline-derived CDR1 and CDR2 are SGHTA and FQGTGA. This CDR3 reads CASSLIPGQGAEGYTF. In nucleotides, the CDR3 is TGTGCCAGCAGCTTAATTCCGGGACAGGGGGCGGAGGGCTACACCTTC.

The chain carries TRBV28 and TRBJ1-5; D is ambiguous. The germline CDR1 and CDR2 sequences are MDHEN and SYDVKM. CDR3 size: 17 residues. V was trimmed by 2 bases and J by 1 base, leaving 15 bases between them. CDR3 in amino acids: CASSLPGVVLSNQPQHF. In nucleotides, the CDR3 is TGTGCCAGCAGTTTACCCGGGGTAGTGTTGAGCAATCAGCCCCAGCATTTT.

The CDR3 reads CASSWGTRGVSRQFF. CDR3 coding DNA: TGTGCCAGCAGTTGGGGGACTCGAGGCGTTTCAAGGCAGTTCTTC. This chain uses TRBV28 with TRBJ2-1; D may be TRBD2 (6 bases). Germline values: CDR1 MDHEN, CDR2 SYDVKM. CDR3 length equals 15 residues. With 4 bases removed from V and 12 bases from J, the gap between germline ends came to 22 bases.

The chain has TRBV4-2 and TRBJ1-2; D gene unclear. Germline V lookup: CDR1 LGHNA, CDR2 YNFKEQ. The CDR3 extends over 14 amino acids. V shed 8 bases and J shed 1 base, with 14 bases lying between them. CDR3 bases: TGTGCCAGCCACCGATCGGGGAGTAACTATGGCTACACCTTC. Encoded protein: CASHRSGSNYGYTF.

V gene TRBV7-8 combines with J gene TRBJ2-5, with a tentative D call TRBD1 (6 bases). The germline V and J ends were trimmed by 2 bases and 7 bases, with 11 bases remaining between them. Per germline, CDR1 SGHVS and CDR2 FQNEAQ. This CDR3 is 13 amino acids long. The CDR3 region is CASSLNRDGTQYF. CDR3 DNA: TGTGCCAGCAGCTTAAACAGGGATGGGACCCAGTACTTC. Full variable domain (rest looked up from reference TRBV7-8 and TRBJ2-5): GAGVSQSPRYKVAKRGQDVALRCDPISGHVSLFWYQQALGQGPEFLTYFQNEAQLDKSGLPSDRFFAERPEGSVSTLKIQRTQQEDSAVYLCASSLNRDGTQYFGPGTRLLVL.

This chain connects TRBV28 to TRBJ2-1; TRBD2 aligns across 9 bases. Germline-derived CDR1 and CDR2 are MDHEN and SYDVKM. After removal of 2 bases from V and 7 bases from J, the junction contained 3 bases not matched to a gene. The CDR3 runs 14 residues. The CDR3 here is CASSLRLAENEQFF. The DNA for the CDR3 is TGTGCCAGCAGTTTAAGACTAGCGGAGAATGAGCAGTTCTTC.

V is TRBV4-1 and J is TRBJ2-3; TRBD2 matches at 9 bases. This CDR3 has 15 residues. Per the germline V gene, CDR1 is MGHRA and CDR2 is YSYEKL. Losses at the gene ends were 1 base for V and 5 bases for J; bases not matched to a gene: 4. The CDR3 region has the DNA TGCGCCAGCAGCCAAGTTAGCGGGAGTTTAGATACGCAGTATTTT. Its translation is CASSQVSGSLDTQYF.

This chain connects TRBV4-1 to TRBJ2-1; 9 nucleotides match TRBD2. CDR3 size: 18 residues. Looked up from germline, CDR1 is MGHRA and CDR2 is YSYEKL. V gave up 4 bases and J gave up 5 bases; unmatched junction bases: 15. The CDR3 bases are TGCGCCAGCAGCCCCGCCGGGTTAGCGGGAGCAATCGACAATGAGCAGTTCTTC. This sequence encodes CASSPAGLAGAIDNEQFF.

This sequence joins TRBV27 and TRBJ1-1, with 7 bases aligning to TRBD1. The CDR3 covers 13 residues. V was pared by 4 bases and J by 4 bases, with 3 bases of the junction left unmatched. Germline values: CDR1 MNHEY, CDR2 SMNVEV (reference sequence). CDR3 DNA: TGTGCCAGCAGTTCACAGGGGCCCACTGAAGCTTTCTTT. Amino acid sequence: CASSSQGPTEAFF.

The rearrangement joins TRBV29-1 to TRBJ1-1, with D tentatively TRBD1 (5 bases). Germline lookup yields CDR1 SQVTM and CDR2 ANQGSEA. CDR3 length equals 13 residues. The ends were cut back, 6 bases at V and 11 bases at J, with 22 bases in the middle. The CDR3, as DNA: TGCAGCGTAAGGACGGGACTTCGCGGTGAGGCTTTCTTT. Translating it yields CSVRTGLRGEAFF.

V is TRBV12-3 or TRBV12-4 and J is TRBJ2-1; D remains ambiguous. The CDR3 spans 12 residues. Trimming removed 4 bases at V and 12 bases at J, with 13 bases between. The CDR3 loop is CASSSTPGGQFF. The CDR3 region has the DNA TGTGCCAGCAGTTCGACTCCCGGTGGGCAGTTCTTC.

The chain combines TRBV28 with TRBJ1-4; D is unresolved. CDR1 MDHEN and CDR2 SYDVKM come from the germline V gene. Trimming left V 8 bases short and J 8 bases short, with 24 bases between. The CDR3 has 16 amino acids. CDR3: CASGRGGRSLNEKLFF. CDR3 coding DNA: TGTGCCAGCGGAAGAGGTGGCCGTTCCTTAAACGAAAAACTGTTTTTT.

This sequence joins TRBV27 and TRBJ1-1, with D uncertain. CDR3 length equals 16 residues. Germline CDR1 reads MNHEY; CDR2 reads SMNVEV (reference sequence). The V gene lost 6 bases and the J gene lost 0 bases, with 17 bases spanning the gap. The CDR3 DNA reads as TGTGCCAGCAGAGTGGTTGCGAGAGGGATGAACACTGAAGCTTTCTTT. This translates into CASRVVARGMNTEAFF.

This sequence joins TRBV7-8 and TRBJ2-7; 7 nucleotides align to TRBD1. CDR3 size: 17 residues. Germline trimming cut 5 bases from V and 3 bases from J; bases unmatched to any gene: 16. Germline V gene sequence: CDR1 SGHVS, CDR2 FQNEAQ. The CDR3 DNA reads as TGTGCCAGCAGCGTAGTATTAGGGACAGCGAGCGACTACGAGCAGTACTTC. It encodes CASSVVLGTASDYEQYF.

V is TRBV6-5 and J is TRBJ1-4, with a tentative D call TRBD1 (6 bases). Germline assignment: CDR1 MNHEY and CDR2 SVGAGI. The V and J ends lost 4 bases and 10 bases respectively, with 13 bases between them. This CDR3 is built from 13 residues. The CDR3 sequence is CASSSSGHAKLFF. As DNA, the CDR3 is TGTGCCAGCAGTTCGTCGGGACACGCAAAACTGTTTTTT.

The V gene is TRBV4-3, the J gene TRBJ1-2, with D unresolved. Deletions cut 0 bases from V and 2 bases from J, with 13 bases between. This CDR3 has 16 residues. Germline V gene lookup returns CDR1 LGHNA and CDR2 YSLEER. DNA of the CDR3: TGCGCCAGCAGCCAAGACTTCAGAGGGTCGAACTATGGCTACACCTTC. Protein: CASSQDFRGSNYGYTF.

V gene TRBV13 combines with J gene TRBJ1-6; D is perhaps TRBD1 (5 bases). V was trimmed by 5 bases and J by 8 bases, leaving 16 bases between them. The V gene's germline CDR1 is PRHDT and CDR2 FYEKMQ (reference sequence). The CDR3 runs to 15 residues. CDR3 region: CASSTRGDFDSPLHF. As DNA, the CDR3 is TGTGCCAGCAGCACACGCGGGGACTTTGATTCACCCCTCCACTTT.

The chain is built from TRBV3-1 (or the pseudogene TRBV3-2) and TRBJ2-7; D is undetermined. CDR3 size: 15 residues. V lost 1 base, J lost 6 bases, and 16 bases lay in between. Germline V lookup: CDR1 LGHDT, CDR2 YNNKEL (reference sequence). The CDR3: CASSQAPGNPGEQYF. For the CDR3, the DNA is TGTGCCAGCAGCCAAGCTCCCGGTAACCCTGGCGAGCAGTACTTC.